This T cell receptor beta chain stems from a study of blood T cell repertoires in COVID-19. Study at large: COVID-19 samples collected from the United States, Italy and Spain covered acute and convalescent phases. T cells, B-cell-depleted T cells, or PBMCs provided the cDNA or gDNA that served as material.

How the authors handled the data: Amplified reference gene primers provided the basis for estimating nucleated cell counts. Using immunoSEQ multiplex PCR, the repertoire was profiled, and TCRdb retains in-frame clones only, with some absent. For V, J and clone size, that table is used; D and trimming come from the DNA. This sample yields 150,000 to 200,000 clones, of which 76% are seen a single time; more than 6.5% belongs to the top ten. Germline CDR1 is LGHDT and CDR2 is YNNKEL (reference sequence). V shed 1 base and J shed 6 bases, with 9 bases lying between them. This CDR3 contains 13 residues. This TCR derives from a woman in her forties or fifties with active or convalescent COVID-19. The sample comprised peripheral blood. The rearrangement joins TRBV3-1 (or the pseudogene TRBV3-2) to TRBJ1-2, with a weak D call TRBD1 (5 bases). The CDR3 DNA reads TGTGCCAGCAGCCAAGTGGGGCGCAATGGCTACACCTTC. Protein: CASSQVGRNGYTF.